A single sample gave rise to the 14 T cell receptor beta chains below, sequenced in a study of blood T cell repertoires in COVID-19. Here immunoSEQ multiplex PCR was the method, and the copy in TCRdb shows in-frame clones only, minus some. The sample includes roughly 54,000 clones, more than 75% of them seen just once. Source material: peripheral blood. These receptors were taken from a woman between 55 and 75 years old with acute or convalescent COVID-19.

The chain is built from TRBV11-3 and TRBJ1-1; D remains ambiguous. Trimming shortened V by 5 bases and J by 0 bases, and 28 bases separated the two germline ends. The germline V gene encodes CDR1 SGHNT and CDR2 YENEEA. The CDR3 is made up of 20 amino acids. CDR3: CASSHLLSPWRGEMNTEAFF. Here the CDR3 DNA reads TGTGCCAGCAGCCATCTTCTCTCCCCCTGGAGAGGAGAAATGAACACTGAAGCTTTCTTT.

This clone has a single count. The V and J genes are TRBV2 and TRBJ2-7; 10 positions agree with TRBD1. Trimming removed 4 bases from V and 0 bases from J; junction bases left unmatched: 18. This CDR3 is built from 20 residues. CDR1 is SNHLY and CDR2 is FYNNEI in the germline V gene. This CDR3 is CASSARWGQGTTLSSYEQYF. For the CDR3, the DNA is TGTGCCAGCAGTGCCCGTTGGGGACAGGGGACCACACTAAGCTCCTACGAGCAGTACTTC.

V and J are TRBV7-2 and TRBJ1-1; TRBD1 is a possible D gene (5 bases). V was trimmed by 3 bases and J by 0 bases, leaving 8 bases between them. CDR1 SGHTA and CDR2 FQGNSA come from the germline V gene. The CDR3 loop spans 14 amino acids. The CDR3 reads CASSLDTLNTEAFF. The DNA of the CDR3 is TGTGCCAGCAGCTTGGACACCTTGAACACTGAAGCTTTCTTT.

This clone appeared a few times. The chain carries TRBV6-6 and TRBJ2-2; tentatively, D is TRBD2 (7 bases). CDR1 and CDR2 (germline): MNHNY, SVGAGI (reference sequence). The CDR3 is 14 amino acids. Trimming cost V 11 bases and J 4 bases, with 17 bases left between them. The CDR3 region has the DNA TGTGCCGTACCTGGGGGGGGGCTCACCGGGGAGCTGTTTTTT. This encodes CAVPGGGLTGELFF.

The rearrangement links TRBV13 to TRBJ2-1; 10 bases map to TRBD2. J lost 1 base, V lost 5 bases, and 5 bases had no gene match. The germline CDR1 and CDR2 sequences are PRHDT and FYEKMQ (reference sequence). This CDR3 region has 16 residues. This chain's CDR3 is CASSIGLAASYNEQFF. CDR3 bases: TGTGCCAGCAGCATTGGACTAGCGGCTTCCTACAATGAGCAGTTCTTC.

The chain recombines TRBV30 with TRBJ2-5; tentative D call: TRBD1 (6 bases). Trimming left V 3 bases short and J 2 bases short, with 13 bases between. This CDR3 comprises 14 residues. Germline CDR1 and CDR2: GTSNPN and SVGIG (reference sequence). This chain's CDR3 is CAWRGARHQETQYF. The CDR3 DNA sequence: TGTGCCTGGAGGGGGGCACGCCATCAAGAGACCCAGTACTTC.

V is TRBV9 and J is TRBJ2-3, with D possibly TRBD2 on 7 matching bases. Trimming cost V 4 bases and J 2 bases, with 17 bases left between them. Germline V gene lookup returns CDR1 SGDLS and CDR2 YYNGEE. The CDR3 is made up of 16 amino acids. The CDR3 reads CASSTSEGGNTDTQYF. The CDR3 DNA is TGTGCCAGCAGCACAAGCGAGGGGGGGAACACAGATACGCAGTATTTT.

The chain uses TRBV5-4 and TRBJ2-2; a weak D match, TRBD2 (7 bases). CDR1 is SGHNT, CDR2 YYREEE, per germline (reference sequence). Between the trimmed V and J ends, which lost 4 bases and 6 bases, there was a span of 25 bases. This CDR3 contains 18 residues. CDR3 in amino acids: CASSLSETRGANAGELFF. The CDR3 DNA is TGTGCCAGCAGCCTTTCGGAAACTCGGGGGGCCAACGCCGGGGAGCTGTTTTTT.

The rearrangement links TRBV25-1 to TRBJ2-7, with D possibly being TRBD2 (6 bases). Trimming took 3 bases from V and 2 from J, leaving 14 bases between them. The germline CDR1 and CDR2 sequences are MGHDK and SYGVNS. This CDR3 has 15 residues. The CDR3 DNA reads as TGTGCCAGCAGTGATCCGGGGGAGTTAACCTACGAGCAGTACTTC. It encodes CASSDPGELTYEQYF.

The genes are TRBV6-6 and TRBJ2-2; 8 bases line up with TRBD1. Germline V lookup: CDR1 MNHNY, CDR2 SVGAGI (reference sequence). V was clipped by 8 bases and J by 5 bases; unmatched bases: 7. This CDR3 comprises 14 residues. The CDR3 protein is CASVQGADTGELFF. Written as DNA, the CDR3 is TGTGCCAGCGTCCAGGGGGCGGATACCGGGGAGCTGTTTTTT.

The CDR3 spells CASSWERVKETQYF. The CDR3, as DNA: TGTGCCAGCAGCTGGGAGCGGGTGAAAGAGACCCAGTACTTC. The rearrangement links TRBV11-2 to TRBJ2-5; tentative D call: TRBD2 (6 bases). Germline values: CDR1 SGHAT, CDR2 FQNNGV. The V and J ends lost 4 bases and 3 bases respectively, with 12 bases between them. The CDR3 sequence is 14 residues long.

Note on this clone: Distinct nucleotide sequences in the sample also encode this CDR3. The chain combines TRBV3-1 (or the pseudogene TRBV3-2) with TRBJ2-1, with 10 bases matching TRBD2. Germline V gives CDR1 LGHDT, CDR2 YNNKEL (reference sequence). The CDR3 sequence is 16 residues long. V lost 0 bases and J lost 4; bases outside the gene matches: 3. The CDR3 nucleotides read TGTGCCAGCAGCCAAGATAAACTAGCGGGGTACAATGAGCAGTTCTTC. Residues: CASSQDKLAGYNEQFF.

This chain connects TRBV7-2 to TRBJ2-2; 7 nucleotides match TRBD2. The junction had 0 bases not matched to a gene; V was cut back by 1 base and J by 4 bases. The CDR3 extends over 14 amino acids. Germline V gene data show CDR1 as SGHTA and CDR2 as FQGNSA. The CDR3 region has the DNA TGTGCCAGCAGCTTAGGCGGGAGCACCGGGGAGCTGTTTTTT. Translating it yields CASSLGGSTGELFF.

The chain carries TRBV19 and TRBJ1-2; TRBD1 might be the D (6 bases). Trimming removed 4 bases at V and 2 bases at J, with 14 bases between. The CDR3 has 15 amino acids. The germline gives CDR1 LNHDA, CDR2 SQIVND (reference sequence). The CDR3 region has the DNA TGTGCCAGTAGTACCCACCGGGGGGCAAACTATGGCTACACCTTC. Protein sequence: CASSTHRGANYGYTF. The variable domain in full, with the rest retrieved from reference TRBV19 and TRBJ1-2, is DGGITQSPKYLFRKEGQNVTLSCEQNLNHDAMYWYRQDPGQGLRLIYYSQIVNDFQKGDIAEGYSVSREKKESFPLTVTSAQKNPTAFYLCASSTHRGANYGYTFGSGTRLTVV.